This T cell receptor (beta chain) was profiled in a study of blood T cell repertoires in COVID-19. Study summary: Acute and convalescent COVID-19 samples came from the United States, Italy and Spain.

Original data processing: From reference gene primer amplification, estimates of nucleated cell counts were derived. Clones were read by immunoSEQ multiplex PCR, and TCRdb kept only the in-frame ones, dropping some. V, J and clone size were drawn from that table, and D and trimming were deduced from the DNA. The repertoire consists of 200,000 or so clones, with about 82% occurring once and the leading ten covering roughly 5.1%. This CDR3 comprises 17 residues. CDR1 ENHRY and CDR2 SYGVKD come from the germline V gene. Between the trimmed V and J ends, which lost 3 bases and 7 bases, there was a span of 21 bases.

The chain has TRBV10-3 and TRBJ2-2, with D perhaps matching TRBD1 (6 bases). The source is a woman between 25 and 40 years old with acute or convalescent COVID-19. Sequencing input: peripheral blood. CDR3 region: CAISDYDPHRANGELFF. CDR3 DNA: TGTGCCATCAGTGACTATGACCCCCACAGGGCTAACGGGGAGCTGTTTTTT.